Listed here is a single T cell receptor (beta chain). Its matching antigen is unknown. Sequencing used immunoSEQ multiplex PCR; TCRdb keeps in-frame clones, though not all of them. Altogether under 40,000 clones are present, 81% being singletons, with the ten largest covering less than 20%. The germline V gene has CDR1 SGHVS and CDR2 FQNEAQ. Trimming took 4 bases from V and 4 from J, leaving 10 bases between them. There are 13 residues in the CDR3. This entry comes from a study of a mutant IDH1 vaccine in newly diagnosed glioma. Study context: The treated group averaged about 41 years old and was roughly 60% male, roughly 40% female. Former treatment meant radiotherapy, temozolomide, or both; the majority had gotten both.

Regarding time point: week 35, safety follow-up. Mutant IDH1 20-mer peptide, at 300 ug, made up each vaccine dose, with topical imiquimod. Donors harbored newly found WHO grade 3 or 4 IDH1-mutant, ATRX-lost astrocytomas. Study findings and constraints: Seemingly, top peripheral T cell clonotype changes bore no relation to pseudoprogression.

This sample comprised PBMCs, obtained from a glioma patient whose treatment included an IDH1 peptide vaccine. This rearrangement joins TRBV7-8 to TRBJ1-1; perhaps TRBD1 as D (5 bases). This TCR was sampled from a man aged 30 to 39 with glioma. CDR3 region: CASSYEGTTEAFF. The CDR3 DNA is TGTGCCAGCAGCTATGAAGGGACCACTGAAGCTTTCTTT.